These T cell receptor beta chains were read from a single sample in a study of cytomegalovirus exposure and HLA in healthy donors. TCRdb's table, derived via immunoSEQ multiplex PCR, lists solely in-frame clones and lacks some. The sample includes approximately 240,000 clones, about 89% seen only once; the top ten take over 0.95%. The specimen was PBMCs. The receptors here all came from a woman aged 18 to 35 in good health and CMV-seronegative. Both conserved end residues are part of each CDR3. The order of the fields is V gene, J gene, clone size, D gene, CDR3 DNA, CDR3 protein. A D gene is named only where the DNA matches it firmly. Clone size appears in some rows only: once, few, many, or a class for an expanded clone.

TRBV27	TRBJ1-1	NA	TRBD1	TGTGCCAGCAGTTCGAGGGACAGGGGTTCTTGGAGCACTGAAGCTTTCTTT	CASSSRDRGSWSTEAFF
TRBV23-1	TRBJ1-3	NA	TRBD1	TGCGCCAGCAGTCGCAAGAACCGGGACAGAGGAAACACCATATATTTT	CASSRKNRDRGNTIYF
TRBV18	TRBJ2-5	NA	NA	TGTGCCAGCTCACCACGGAGGGTTGGAAGAGAGACCCAGTACTTC	CASSPRRVGRETQYF
TRBV9	TRBJ1-4	NA	TRBD1	TGTGCCAGCAGCGTGGAGGGGGCGGCTAATGAAAAACTGTTTTTT	CASSVEGAANEKLFF
TRBV7-9	TRBJ2-7	NA	TRBD1	TGTGCCAGCAGCCGGGAACCGACAGGGGCGTCCTACGAGCAGTACTTC	CASSREPTGASYEQYF
TRBV7-9	TRBJ1-1	NA	TRBD1	TGTGCCAGCAGCTTACAGGGGGTCACTGAAGCTTTCTTT	CASSLQGVTEAFF
TRBV5-1	TRBJ1-1	NA	NA	TGCGCCAGCAGCTTGGTGCAGGGTGGTGTCACTGAAGCTTTCTTT	CASSLVQGGVTEAFF
TRBV6-4	TRBJ1-1	NA	NA	TGTGCCAGCAGAATCGATGAAACAGGGCTAGCTTTCTTT	CASRIDETGLAFF
TRBV5-1	TRBJ1-1	NA	NA	TGCGCCAGCTGTGACCAGGGGAACACTGAAGCTTTCTTT	CASCDQGNTEAFF
TRBV4-3	TRBJ2-1	few	NA	TGCGCCAGCAGCCAAGATACTCGAACGCTGAAGTTCTTC	CASSQDTRTLKFF
TRBV4-1	TRBJ1-4	NA	TRBD1	TGCGCCAGCAGCCAAGTCGGGACAGATGAAAAACTGTTTTTT	CASSQVGTDEKLFF
TRBV19	TRBJ2-5	NA	TRBD1	TGTGCCAGTAGTAGCCTAACAGGGGGCCGGGAGACCCAGTACTTC	CASSSLTGGRETQYF
TRBV18	TRBJ2-2	NA	TRBD2	TGTGCCAGCTCACCACCGGCCCTAGCGGGAAAGGGGGAGCTGTTTTTT	CASSPPALAGKGELFF
TRBV7-9	TRBJ1-2	few	TRBD1	TGTGCCAGCAGCTCGTACAGGGGGTCGGGTGGCTACACCTTC	CASSSYRGSGGYTF
TRBV5-1	TRBJ2-2	NA	TRBD1	TGCGCCAGCAAGGTTACAGGGGGTAGTTCCGGGGAGCTGTTTTTT	CASKVTGGSSGELFF
TRBV4-3	TRBJ2-2	NA	NA	TGCGCCAGCAGCCAAGAACACTTCTCGGGCGGGGAGCTGTTTTTT	CASSQEHFSGGELFF
TRBV18	TRBJ2-3	NA	TRBD1	TGTGCCAGCTCACCCCAACAGGGGGCAGGAGATACGCAGTATTTT	CASSPQQGAGDTQYF
TRBV5-1	TRBJ2-2	NA	NA	TGCGCCAGCAGCTTCGGGAATACCGGGGAGCTGTTTTTT	CASSFGNTGELFF
TRBV11-3	TRBJ1-1	NA	NA	TGTGCCAGCAGCTTAGACGGGGGGACTGAAGCTTTCTTT	CASSLDGGTEAFF
TRBV4-3	TRBJ1-2	NA	NA	TGCGCCAGCAGCCAAGATAGCTTGGCTATCTATGGCTACACCTTC	CASSQDSLAIYGYTF
TRBV9	TRBJ1-1	NA	NA	TGTGCCAGCAGCCGGGGACAAATGAACACTGAAGCTTTCTTT	CASSRGQMNTEAFF
TRBV28	TRBJ1-6	NA	TRBD1	TGTGCCAGCATCCTCGGACAGGGTGTTTCACCCCTCCACTTT	CASILGQGVSPLHF
TRBV27	TRBJ2-7	NA	NA	TGTGCCAGCAGCCCCAGGATCGGCCCCTACGAGCAGTACTTC	CASSPRIGPYEQYF
TRBV5-1	TRBJ2-5	NA	NA	TGCGCCAGCAGCAGAGAAGAGACCCAGTACTTC	CASSREETQYF
TRBV2	TRBJ2-5	NA	NA	TGTGCCAGCACCAGGACAGCGCAAGAGACCCAGTACTTC	CASTRTAQETQYF
TRBV7-9	TRBJ2-7	NA	TRBD1	TGTGCCAGCAGCTCGACAGGGTCCTCCTACGAGCAGTACTTC	CASSSTGSSYEQYF
TRBV7-9	TRBJ2-1	NA	TRBD2	TGTGGTGGGGGGGGGAGCTCCTACAATGAGCAGTTCTTC	CGGGGSSYNEQFF
TRBV4-1	TRBJ2-1	few	TRBD2	TGCGCCAGCAGCCAAGAGGGGGCTAGCGGGACTGAGCAGTTCTTC	CASSQEGASGTEQFF
TRBV7-9	TRBJ2-1	NA	NA	TGTTCCAGCAGCCCAGGGGGCGGGAGTGCCCACAATGAGCAGTTCTTC	CSSSPGGGSAHNEQFF